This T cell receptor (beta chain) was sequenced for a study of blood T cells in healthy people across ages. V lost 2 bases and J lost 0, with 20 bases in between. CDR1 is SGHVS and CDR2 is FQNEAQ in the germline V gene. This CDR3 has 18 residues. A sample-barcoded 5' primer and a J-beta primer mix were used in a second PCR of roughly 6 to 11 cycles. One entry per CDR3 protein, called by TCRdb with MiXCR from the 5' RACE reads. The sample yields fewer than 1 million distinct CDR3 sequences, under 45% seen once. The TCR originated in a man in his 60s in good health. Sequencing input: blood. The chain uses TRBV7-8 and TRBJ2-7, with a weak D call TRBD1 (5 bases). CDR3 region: CASSLSRQQVLSSYEQYF. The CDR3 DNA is TGTGCCAGCAGCTTATCGAGACAGCAAGTATTAAGCTCCTACGAGCAGTACTTC.